This is a list of T cell receptor beta chains from one sample in a study of cytomegalovirus exposure and HLA in healthy donors. The protocol was immunoSEQ multiplex PCR, while the TCRdb copy is restricted to in-frame clones and leaves out a portion. The sample includes around 200,000 clones, under 85% seen only once; the top ten take 2.9%. Material: PBMCs. These receptors were obtained from a male donor in good health and CMV-seronegative. Both conserved end residues are part of each CDR3. Fields, in order: V gene, clone size, J gene, D gene, CDR3 protein, CDR3 DNA. D genes are given only for firm matches. The size of a clone is reported for some rows only, either as once, few or many, or as a class for expanded clones.

TRBV27	-	TRBJ1-6	TRBD1	CASSSRPGTGASNSPLHF	TGTGCCAGCAGTTCTCGCCCCGGGACAGGGGCTTCTAATTCACCCCTCCACTTT
TRBV9	-	TRBJ1-2	TRBD1	CASSKWTGGSNYGYTF	TGTGCCAGCAGCAAATGGACAGGAGGTAGTAACTATGGCTACACCTTC
TRBV25-1	few	TRBJ1-2	TRBD1	CASSGTGGGYGYTF	TGTGCCAGCAGTGGGACAGGGGGCGGCTATGGCTACACCTTC
TRBV30	-	TRBJ2-4	-	CAWSGYSSQNIQYF	TGTGCCTGGAGTGGTTACTCGTCCCAAAACATTCAGTACTTC
TRBV7-3	-	TRBJ2-3	-	CASAPDGTDTQYF	TGTGCCAGCGCCCCCGACGGGACAGATACGCAGTATTTT
TRBV28	-	TRBJ2-6	TRBD1	CASSLRDSSSGANVLTF	TGTGCCAGCAGTCTAAGGGACAGTTCCTCTGGGGCCAACGTCCTGACTTTC
TRBV29-1	-	TRBJ2-1	TRBD1	CSVVTGQGTMMQFF	TGCAGCGTCGTAACGGGACAGGGTACAATGATGCAGTTCTTC
TRBV29-1	-	TRBJ2-5	TRBD2	CSVDAVGGETQYF	TGCAGCGTTGATGCGGTGGGGGGGGAGACCCAGTACTTC
TRBV27	-	TRBJ2-7	-	CASSYGSRGGAEQYF	TGTGCCAGCAGCTACGGGTCCAGGGGCGGCGCCGAGCAGTACTTC
TRBV18	-	TRBJ2-3	-	CASSPNTDTQYF	TGTGCCAGCTCACCTAACACAGATACGCAGTATTTT